This TCR beta chain appears in the sequencing data of a study of Graves' ophthalmopathy and Graves' hyperthyroidism. Many counts were recorded for this clonotype. Researchers took RNA transcripts and amplified TCR beta CDR3 regions from them. Amplification began with first-round RT-PCR using HTBI primers, then second-round multiplex PCR was performed. Via MiXCR, TCRdb re-called the multiplex PCR reads, giving one row per CDR3 protein. The table has about 1.2 million distinct CDR3 sequences, roughly two fifths seen once; the top ten hold over 8.5%. The CDR3 totals 11 residues. The V end lost 6 bases, the J end lost 6 bases, and 8 bases lay between the germline ends.

The sample was peripheral blood or thyroid tissue (not recorded which). The receptor was isolated from an adult man with Graves' hyperthyroidism. The chain joins TRBV12-3 or TRBV12-4 to TRBJ1-1; tentative D call: TRBD1 (5 bases). CDR3 nucleotide sequence: TGTGCCAGCAGCAGGGATGCTGAAGCTTTCTTT. It is translated as CASSRDAEAFF.